Below are 2 T cell receptor beta chains sequenced from a single sample in a study of OX40 agonist ivuxolimab in advanced cancers. Sequenced by immunoSEQ multiplex PCR; TCRdb stores in-frame clones only, minus some. The sample includes about 120,000 clones, 80% to 90% of them seen just once. The sample in question was CD4+ or CD8+ T cells sorted from blood, obtained in a trial of the OX40 agonist ivuxolimab. These receptors came from an adult with an advanced solid tumor such as melanoma, head and neck, liver or kidney cancer.

J is TRBJ2-7 and V is TRBV6-5, with D perhaps TRBD1 (6 bases). The CDR3 is 14 residues long. CDR1 and CDR2 (germline): MNHEY, SVGAGI. The V gene lost 4 bases and the J gene lost 4 bases, with 14 bases spanning the gap. In DNA, the CDR3 is TGTGCCAGCAGTTCGAGACAGGCTCAGTACGAGCAGTACTTC. As protein: CASSSRQAQYEQYF.

The V and J genes are TRBV6-5 and TRBJ1-4; tentatively, D is TRBD1 (5 bases). The germline CDR1 and CDR2 sequences are MNHEY and SVGAGI. The length of the CDR3 is 15 residues. The germline V and J ends were trimmed by 5 bases and 0 bases, with 10 bases remaining between them. CDR3 protein: CASSRSGPTNEKLFF. CDR3 coding DNA: TGTGCCAGCAGTAGATCAGGGCCAACTAATGAAAAACTGTTTTTT.